This T cell receptor (beta chain) is drawn from a study of T cell clonotyping in hematopoietic cell transplantation. Overall study results and limits: Cells were unsorted, so CD4 and CD8 contributions were not separated.

The V end lost 7 bases, the J end lost 0 bases, and 13 bases lay between the germline ends. This CDR3 spans 15 amino acids. The germline V gene encodes CDR1 SNHLY and CDR2 FYNNEI. On this clone itself: Its antigen is unknown.

The assay was immunoSEQ multiplex PCR, and TCRdb's table has in-frame clones only and misses some. The top ten hold under 2% of the sample, which has about 69,000 clones, 90% to 97% seen once. Time point of the sample: recipient sample about 28 days before transplant, after cytoreduction. The source of this sequence is a woman between 45 and 65 years old with acute myeloid leukemia. Some clones in this sample may be carry-over from other donors' samples. Sample: peripheral blood mononuclear cells, taken before stem cell transplant. This chain connects TRBV2 to TRBJ1-5; no clear D. This CDR3 is CASKRQANSNQPQHF. For the CDR3, the DNA is TGTGCCAGCAAACGACAAGCAAATAGCAATCAGCCCCAGCATTTT.